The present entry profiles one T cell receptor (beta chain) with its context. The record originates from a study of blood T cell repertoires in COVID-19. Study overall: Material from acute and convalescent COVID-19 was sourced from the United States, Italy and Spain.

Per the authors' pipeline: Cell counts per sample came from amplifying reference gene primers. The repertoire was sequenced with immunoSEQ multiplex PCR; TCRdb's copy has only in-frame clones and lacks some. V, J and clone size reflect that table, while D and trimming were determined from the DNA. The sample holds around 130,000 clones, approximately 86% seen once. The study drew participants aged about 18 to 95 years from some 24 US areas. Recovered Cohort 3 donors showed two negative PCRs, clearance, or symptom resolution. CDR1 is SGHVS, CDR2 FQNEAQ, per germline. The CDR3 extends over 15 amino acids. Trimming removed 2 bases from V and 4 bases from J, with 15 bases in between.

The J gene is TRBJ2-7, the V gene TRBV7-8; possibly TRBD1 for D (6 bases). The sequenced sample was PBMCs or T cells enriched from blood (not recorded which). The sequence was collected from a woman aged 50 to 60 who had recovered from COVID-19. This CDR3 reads CASSLSLGAEYEQYF. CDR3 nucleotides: TGTGCCAGCAGCTTATCGCTGGGGGCAGAATACGAGCAGTACTTC.